This is a list of T cell receptor beta chains from one sample in a study of human T cells and chemical hapten exposure. TCRdb re-called the RACE reads with MiXCR, one entry per CDR3 protein. The repertoire holds some 79,000 distinct CDR3 sequences, with less than 11% as singletons. The sequences come from whole blood, collected in connection with sensitization to the hapten diphenylcyclopropenone (DPC). These receptors were collected from a woman aged 45-65 years with alopecia areata. Some clones in this sample may be carry-over from other donors' samples. The conserved cysteine and the conserved F or W are not part of the CDR3 here.

>TRBJ2-2|TRBV5-6
ASSLYGANTGELF
>TRBJ2-3|TRBV27
ASKKVAAGAPTDTQY
>TRBJ1-6|TRBV9
ASSVAGGNSPLH
>TRBJ2-5|TRBV28
ASRLGYQETQY
>TRBJ2-1|TRBV29-1
SVKTYNEQF
>TRBJ2-3|TRBV29-1
SVETVLMDRGLEDTQY
>TRBJ2-4|TRBV7-9
ASSLDPGTSGRARNIQY
>TRBJ2-3|TRBV20-1
SAGSGWSTDTQY
>TRBJ1-4|TRBV20-1
SATPQGAQRTNEKLF
>TRBJ1-5|TRBV20-1
SARDGVQSSQPQH
>TRBJ2-4|TRBV28
ASRAGNIQY
>TRBJ1-1|TRBV12-3/TRBV12-4
ASSFPGGPITEAF
>TRBJ1-2|TRBV28
ASMSLTGENYGYT